This T cell receptor beta chain emerged from a study of T cell responses to AZD1222 COVID-19 vaccine. CDR1 and CDR2 from the germline V gene are SGHNT and YENEEA. Trimming cost V 1 base and J 5 bases; bases outside gene matches: 8. This CDR3 is built from 17 residues. Assay used: immunoSEQ multiplex PCR; TCRdb lists only in-frame clones, some missing. The sample includes 120,000 to 150,000 clones, around 88% of them seen just once. This TCR was sampled from an adult in good health. The chain combines TRBV11-3 with TRBJ2-1, with TRBD2 matching over 10 bases. The material sequenced was peripheral blood, taken on day 0 of AZD1222 vaccination. CDR3: CASSLGTTSGVDNEQFF. As DNA, the CDR3 is TGTGCCAGCAGCTTAGGCACTACTAGCGGGGTAGACAATGAGCAGTTCTTC.